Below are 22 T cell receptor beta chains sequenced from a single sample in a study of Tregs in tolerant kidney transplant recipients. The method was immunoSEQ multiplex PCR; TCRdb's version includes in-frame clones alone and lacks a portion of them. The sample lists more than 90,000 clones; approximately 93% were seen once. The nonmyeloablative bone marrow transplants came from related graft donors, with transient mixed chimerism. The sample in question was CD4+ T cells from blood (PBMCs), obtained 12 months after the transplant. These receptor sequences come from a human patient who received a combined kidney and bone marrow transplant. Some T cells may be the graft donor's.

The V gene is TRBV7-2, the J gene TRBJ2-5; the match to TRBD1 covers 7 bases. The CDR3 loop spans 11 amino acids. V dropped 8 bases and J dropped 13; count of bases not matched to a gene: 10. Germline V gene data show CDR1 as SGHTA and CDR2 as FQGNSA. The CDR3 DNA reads TGTGCCAGCGGACAGGCCGTAAAGTTGTACTTC. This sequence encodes CASGQAVKLYF.

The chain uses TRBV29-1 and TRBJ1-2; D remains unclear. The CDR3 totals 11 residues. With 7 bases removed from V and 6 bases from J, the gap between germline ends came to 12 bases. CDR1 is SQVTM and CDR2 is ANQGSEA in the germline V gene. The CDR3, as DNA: TGCAGCGGTGGCGGGAGGAATGGCTACACCTTC. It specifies CSGGGRNGYTF.

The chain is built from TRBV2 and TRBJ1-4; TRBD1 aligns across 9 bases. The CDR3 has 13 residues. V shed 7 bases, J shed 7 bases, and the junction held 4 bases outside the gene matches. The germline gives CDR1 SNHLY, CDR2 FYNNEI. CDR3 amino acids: CASNEDRGEKLFF. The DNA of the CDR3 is TGTGCCAGCAATGAGGACAGGGGTGAAAAACTGTTTTTT.

The DNA of the CDR3 is TGTGCCAGCAGCTCCACCGCCACCTCGCGGTGGTACGAGCAGTACTTC. Translating it yields CASSSTATSRWYEQYF. The chain uses TRBV11-3 and TRBJ2-5; no definite D call. The last part of the DNA fits TRBJ2-7 better; the J call may be wrong. This CDR3 contains 16 residues. CDR1 and CDR2 (germline): SGHNT, YENEEA.

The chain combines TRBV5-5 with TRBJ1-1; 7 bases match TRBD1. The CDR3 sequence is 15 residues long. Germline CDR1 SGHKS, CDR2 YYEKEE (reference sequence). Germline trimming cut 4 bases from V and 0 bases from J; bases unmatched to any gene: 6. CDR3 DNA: TGTGCCAGCAGCGCTCAGGGACAGATGAACACTGAAGCTTTCTTT. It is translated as CASSAQGQMNTEAFF. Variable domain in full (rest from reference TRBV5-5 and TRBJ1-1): DAGVTQSPTHLIKTRGQQVTLRCSPISGHKSVSWYQQVLGQGPQFIFQYYEKEERGRGNFPDRFSARQFPNYSSELNVNALLLGDSALYLCASSAQGQMNTEAFFGQGTRLTVV.

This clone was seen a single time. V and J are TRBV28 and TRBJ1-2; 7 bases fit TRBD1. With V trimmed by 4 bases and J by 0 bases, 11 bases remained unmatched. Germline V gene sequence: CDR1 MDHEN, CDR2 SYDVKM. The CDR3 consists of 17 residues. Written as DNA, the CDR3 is TGTGCCAGCAGTTCGTCCGGGACAGCAAAGACTAACTATGGCTACACCTTC. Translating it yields CASSSSGTAKTNYGYTF.

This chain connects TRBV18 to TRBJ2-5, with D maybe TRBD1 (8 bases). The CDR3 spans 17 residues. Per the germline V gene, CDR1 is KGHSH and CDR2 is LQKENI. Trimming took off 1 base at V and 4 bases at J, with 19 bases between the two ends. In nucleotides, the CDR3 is TGTGCCAGCTCACCACGGACAGGGCAATCGGGGGGAGAGACCCAGTACTTC. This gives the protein CASSPRTGQSGGETQYF.

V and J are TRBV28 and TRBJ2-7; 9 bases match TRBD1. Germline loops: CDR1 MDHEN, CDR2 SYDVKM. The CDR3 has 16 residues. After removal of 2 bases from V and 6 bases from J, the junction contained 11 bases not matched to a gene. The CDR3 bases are TGTGCCAGCAGTTTACTTAGGAGGACAGGGGACAGCGAGCAGTACTTC. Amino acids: CASSLLRRTGDSEQYF.

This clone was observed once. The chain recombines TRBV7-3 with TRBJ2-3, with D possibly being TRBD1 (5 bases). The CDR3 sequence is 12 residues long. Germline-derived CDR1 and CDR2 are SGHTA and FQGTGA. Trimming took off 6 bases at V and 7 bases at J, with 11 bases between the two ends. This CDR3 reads CASSDSPNTQYF. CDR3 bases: TGTGCCAGCAGTGACAGTCCGAATACGCAGTATTTT.

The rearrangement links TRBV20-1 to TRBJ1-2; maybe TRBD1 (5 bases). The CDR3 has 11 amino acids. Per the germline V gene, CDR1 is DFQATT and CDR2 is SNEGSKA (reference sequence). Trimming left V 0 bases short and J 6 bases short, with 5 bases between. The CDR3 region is CSARDRDGYTF. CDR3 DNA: TGCAGTGCTAGAGACAGGGATGGCTACACCTTC.

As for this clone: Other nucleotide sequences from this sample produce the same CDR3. The CDR3, as DNA: TGCGCCAGCAGCTTGGACAGGGGGGACACCGGGGAGCTGTTTTTT. This codes for CASSLDRGDTGELFF. This chain connects TRBV5-1 to TRBJ2-2; TRBD1 agrees at 8 bases. Germline V gene sequence: CDR1 SGHRS, CDR2 YFSETQ. Trimming removed 0 bases from V and 3 bases from J; junction bases left unmatched: 1. The CDR3 spans 15 residues.

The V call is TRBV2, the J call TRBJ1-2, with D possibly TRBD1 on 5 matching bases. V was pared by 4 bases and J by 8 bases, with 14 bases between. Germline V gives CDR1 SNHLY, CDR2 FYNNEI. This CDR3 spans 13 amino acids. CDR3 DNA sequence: TGTGCCAGCAGTGTTCAAGGGGTAGGCGGCTACACCTTC. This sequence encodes CASSVQGVGGYTF.

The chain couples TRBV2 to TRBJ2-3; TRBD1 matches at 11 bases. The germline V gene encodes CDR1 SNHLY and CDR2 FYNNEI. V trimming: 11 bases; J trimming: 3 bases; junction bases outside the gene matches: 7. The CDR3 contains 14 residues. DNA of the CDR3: TGTGCCTTCGGCGGGACAGGGGGGACAGATACGCAGTATTTT. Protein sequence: CAFGGTGGTDTQYF.

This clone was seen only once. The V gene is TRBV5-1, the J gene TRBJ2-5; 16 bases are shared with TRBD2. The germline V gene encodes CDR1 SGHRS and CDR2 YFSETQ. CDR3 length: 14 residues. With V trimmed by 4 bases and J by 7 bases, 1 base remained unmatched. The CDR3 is CASSGTSGGGTQYF. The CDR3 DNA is TGCGCCAGCAGCGGGACTAGCGGGGGGGGGACCCAGTACTTC.

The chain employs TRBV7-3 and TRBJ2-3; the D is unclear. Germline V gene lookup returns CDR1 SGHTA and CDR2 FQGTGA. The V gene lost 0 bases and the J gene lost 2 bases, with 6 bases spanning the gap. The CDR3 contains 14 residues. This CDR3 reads CASSLTSVTDTQYF. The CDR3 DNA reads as TGTGCCAGCAGCTTAACAAGCGTCACAGATACGCAGTATTTT.

CDR3 DNA sequence: TGCGCCAGCAGCCGAGGTCGGGACACCCCCTATGGCTACACCTTC. It specifies CASSRGRDTPYGYTF. This chain connects TRBV4-1 to TRBJ1-2; possible D gene TRBD1, 6 bases. Germline V gives CDR1 MGHRA, CDR2 YSYEKL. This CDR3 has 15 residues. With 4 bases removed from V and 4 bases from J, the gap between germline ends came to 16 bases.

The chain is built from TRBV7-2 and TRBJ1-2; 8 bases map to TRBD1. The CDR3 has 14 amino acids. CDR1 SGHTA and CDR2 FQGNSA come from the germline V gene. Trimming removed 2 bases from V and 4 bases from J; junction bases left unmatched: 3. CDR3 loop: CASSLTGGGYGYTF. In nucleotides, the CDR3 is TGTGCCAGCAGCTTAACAGGGGGAGGCTATGGCTACACCTTC.

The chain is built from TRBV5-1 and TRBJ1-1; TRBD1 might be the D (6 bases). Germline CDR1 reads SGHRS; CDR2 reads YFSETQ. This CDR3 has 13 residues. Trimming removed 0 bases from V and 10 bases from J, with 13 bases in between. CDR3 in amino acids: CASSLERGNGAFF. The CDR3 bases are TGCGCCAGCAGCTTGGAGAGGGGGAATGGAGCTTTCTTT.

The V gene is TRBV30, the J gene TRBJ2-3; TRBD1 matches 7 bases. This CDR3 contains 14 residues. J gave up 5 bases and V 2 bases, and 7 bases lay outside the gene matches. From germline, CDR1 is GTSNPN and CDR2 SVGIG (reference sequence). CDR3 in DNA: TGTGCCTGGAGTCACAGGGGTAGGAGAGATACGCAGTATTTT. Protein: CAWSHRGRRDTQYF.

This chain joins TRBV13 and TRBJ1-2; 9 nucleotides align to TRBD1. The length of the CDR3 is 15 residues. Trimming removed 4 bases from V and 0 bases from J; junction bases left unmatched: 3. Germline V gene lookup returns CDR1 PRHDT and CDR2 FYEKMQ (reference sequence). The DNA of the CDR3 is TGTGCCAGCAGCTCGGGACAGGGACCTAACTATGGCTACACCTTC. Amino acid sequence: CASSSGQGPNYGYTF.

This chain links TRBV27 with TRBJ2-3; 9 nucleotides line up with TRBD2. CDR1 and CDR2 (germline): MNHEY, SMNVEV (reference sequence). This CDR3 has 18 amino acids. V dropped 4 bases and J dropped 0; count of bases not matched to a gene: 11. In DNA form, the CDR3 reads TGTGCCAGCAGTTCCCAAGGGCTAGCGGGGATTAGCACAGATACGCAGTATTTT. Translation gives CASSSQGLAGISTDTQYF.

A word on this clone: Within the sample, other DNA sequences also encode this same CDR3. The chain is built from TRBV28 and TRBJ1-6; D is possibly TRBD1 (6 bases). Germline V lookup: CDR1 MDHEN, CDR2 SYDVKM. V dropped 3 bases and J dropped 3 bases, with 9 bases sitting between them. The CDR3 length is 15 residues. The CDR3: CASSFSRGYNSPLHF. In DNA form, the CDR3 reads TGTGCCAGCAGTTTTAGCAGGGGCTATAATTCACCCCTCCACTTT.